The entry that follows covers one T cell receptor (beta chain) sequence. These data belong to a study of regulatory T cells in long-lasting Graves disease. The time point: newly diagnosed GD, antithyroid drugs for less than 3 months. There was RNA extracted from PBMCs, and the TCR library was made from it. Those enrolled as patients came out of an endocrinology department in Xi'an, China. The CDR3 extends over 15 amino acids. V lost 4 bases and J lost 5, with 16 bases in between. CDR1 is LNHDA and CDR2 is SQIVND in the germline V gene (reference sequence). CDR3-region Arm-PCR and iRepertoire HTBI primers produced the TCR beta libraries. Via MiXCR, TCRdb re-called the multiplex PCR reads, giving one row per CDR3 protein. The repertoire holds some 400,000 distinct CDR3 sequences, with about 16% as singletons. This sample was shared with a second study, whose subject was T cells in Graves' hyperthyroidism and ophthalmopathy.

This chain uses TRBV19 with TRBJ2-3; weak D call: TRBD1 (6 bases). The source was peripheral blood mononuclear cells (PBMCs), collected at new diagnosis, from a patient treated with antithyroid drugs. The origin of this receptor is a woman in her 30s with Graves disease. CDR3 DNA sequence: TGTGCCAGTAGTACCGTGACAGGCCCCCAAGATACGCAGTATTTT. Its translation is CASSTVTGPQDTQYF.